This T cell receptor beta chain derives from a study of blood T cell repertoires in COVID-19. At the level of the study: T cells, B-cell-depleted T cells, or PBMCs supplied cDNA or gDNA.

The junction had 10 bases not matched to a gene; V was cut back by 1 base and J by 2 bases. In germline, CDR1 is MDHEN, CDR2 SYDVKM. The CDR3 totals 19 residues. Method: immunoSEQ multiplex PCR; TCRdb's copy keeps in-frame clones and lacks some. Seen here are 250,000 to 300,000 clones, around nine tenths observed once, and the top ten hold 2% to 2.5%. The J gene is TRBJ2-7, the V gene TRBV28; 14 bases align to TRBD2. Sequencing was performed on PBMCs or T cells enriched from blood (not recorded which). The sequence was obtained from a woman aged 55-70 years in a cohort exposed to, infected with or recovered from COVID-19 (not recorded which). DNA of the CDR3: TGTGCCAGCAGTTTATTATTCGGACTAGCGGGAGGAAACGCCTACGAGCAGTACTTC. This gives the protein CASSLLFGLAGGNAYEQYF. Full variable domain (missing parts from reference TRBV28 and TRBJ2-7): DVKVTQSSRYLVKRTGEKVFLECVQDMDHENMFWYRQDPGLGLRLIYFSYDVKMKEKGDIPEGYSVSREKKERFSLILESASTNQTSMYLCASSLLFGLAGGNAYEQYFGPGTRLTVT.